This record looks at one T cell receptor beta chain sequence and its context. Its antigen is undetermined. CDR1 and CDR2 from the germline V gene are SGHRS and YFSETQ. J was trimmed by 3 bases and V by 4 bases; bases with no gene match: 4. CDR3 length equals 17 residues. The method was immunoSEQ multiplex PCR; TCRdb's version includes in-frame clones alone and lacks a portion of them. The profile covers approximately 260,000 clones, with approximately 86% appearing a single time and 0.95% to 1.5% taken by the ten largest. This sample is part of a study of cytomegalovirus exposure and HLA in healthy donors. The overall study: The 550 to 800 first-cohort repertoires and the roughly 130 validation repertoires shared the same platform, a later analysis reported.

Whole-study results and caveats: In a later analysis, first-cohort TCR clusters were found to tend to co-occur in the approximately 120 validation repertoires. According to the study, about 180 TCR beta chains were cytomegalovirus-associated.

These donors were members of the approximately 120-subject validation cohort, a group separate from the roughly 670-subject first cohort. The receptor's source is a woman aged 30 to 39 in good health and CMV-seropositive. V gene TRBV5-1 combines with J gene TRBJ2-1, with TRBD2 matching 16 bases. Specimen: PBMCs. The CDR3 DNA follows: TGCGCCAGCAGCCCGGGACTAGCGGGAGGGAACTACAATGAGCAGTTCTTC. It yields the protein CASSPGLAGGNYNEQFF.